One sample yielded the 11 T cell receptor beta chains listed below, sequenced in a study of T-cell reconstitution after alpha-beta-depleted transplantation in children. A library of TCRbeta sequences, prepared with unique molecular identifiers, was generated. TCRdb recomputed calls from the PCR reads with MiXCR, one row per CDR3 protein. The sample shows 700,000 to 950,000 distinct CDR3 sequences, roughly 15% of them seen only once. The source was PBMCs, mostly from graft donor cells, collected 360 days after TCRalphabeta/CD19-depleted stem cell transplant. These receptors all come from a male patient aged 10-17 years who had a stem cell transplant for acute lymphoblastic leukemia, so the T cells may come from the graft donor.

This clonotype was recorded a few times. J is TRBJ2-7 and V is TRBV20-1; 13 bases are shared with TRBD2. The CDR3 runs to 16 residues. J was trimmed by 2 bases and V by 6 bases; bases with no gene match: 10. The germline V gene has CDR1 DFQATT and CDR2 SNEGSKA (reference sequence). This chain's CDR3 is CSATLAGGPATYEQYF. CDR3 in DNA: TGCAGTGCCACACTAGCGGGAGGGCCCGCAACCTACGAGCAGTACTTC.

The sample holds a few counts of this clonotype. The V and J genes are TRBV5-1 and TRBJ2-5, with 11 bases identical to TRBD2. This CDR3 has 17 amino acids. Germline V gene lookup returns CDR1 SGHRS and CDR2 YFSETQ. Trimming removed 3 bases from V and 5 bases from J; junction bases left unmatched: 12. For the CDR3, the DNA is TGCGCCAGCAGCTGGGGGGGACTAGCGGACCGAGAGGAGACCCAGTACTTC. As protein: CASSWGGLADREETQYF.

The rearrangement uses TRBV12-3 or TRBV12-4 and TRBJ2-7; D possibly uses TRBD1 or TRBD2 (5 bases each). V lost 3 bases, J lost 7 bases, and 16 bases lay in between. The CDR3 contains 14 residues. The CDR3 loop reads CASSFSGTLREQYF. The CDR3 DNA sequence: TGTGCCAGCAGTTTCTCAGGGACCCTTCGTGAGCAGTACTTC.

This chain connects TRBV10-2 to TRBJ2-1; D unclear. Trimming cost V 4 bases and J 2 bases, with 9 bases left between them. This CDR3 is built from 14 residues. CDR1 WSHSY and CDR2 SAAADI come from the germline V gene. The CDR3 loop reads CASSVTSPYNEQFF. As DNA, the CDR3 is TGCGCCAGCAGTGTAACCAGCCCCTACAATGAGCAGTTCTTC.

This clonotype was seen many times. This chain links TRBV12-3 or TRBV12-4 with TRBJ2-1; D is undetermined. There are 18 residues in the CDR3. V dropped 4 bases and J dropped 0 bases, with 19 bases sitting between them. For the CDR3, the DNA is TGTGCCAGCAGTTCCAACAAACTAAGCGTGGGCTCCTACAATGAGCAGTTCTTC. It translates to CASSSNKLSVGSYNEQFF.

The CDR3 spells CASSESVNYGYTF. The CDR3 DNA reads as TGTGCCAGCAGTGAATCCGTTAACTATGGCTACACCTTC. V gene TRBV25-1 combines with J gene TRBJ1-2; the D is unclear. CDR1 and CDR2 from the germline V gene are MGHDK and SYGVNS. V was cut by 1 base and J by 1 base, with 4 bases left in between. The CDR3 spans 13 residues.

The genes are TRBV3-1 and TRBJ1-5; possibly TRBD1 for D (5 bases). Looked up from germline, CDR1 is LGHDT and CDR2 is YNNKEL (reference sequence). The V end was cut by 4 bases, the J end by 7 bases, with 17 bases between. This CDR3 contains 15 residues. DNA of the CDR3: TGTGCCAGCAGCCCAAGCCTTTGGCAGGGACAGCCCCAGCATTTT. Translated, it gives CASSPSLWQGQPQHF.

This chain joins TRBV12-3 or TRBV12-4 and TRBJ2-1, with D unresolved. The CDR3 is 15 residues long. Trimming removed 1 base from V and 3 bases from J, with 10 bases in between. The CDR3 spells CASSLGLGLYNEQFF. The CDR3 DNA follows: TGTGCCAGCAGTTTAGGGCTAGGCCTCTACAATGAGCAGTTCTTC.

In this sample, this clonotype turned up many times. The V call is TRBV6-5, the J call TRBJ2-1; no firm D call. Germline V gene data show CDR1 as MNHEY and CDR2 as SVGAGI. CDR3 length: 11 amino acids. Trimming pared 0 bases from V and 8 bases from J, leaving 2 bases between. The CDR3 sequence: CASSYSYEQFF. CDR3 bases: TGTGCCAGCAGTTACTCCTATGAGCAGTTCTTC.

This clonotype has just a few counts. V and J are TRBV3-1 and TRBJ2-1, with 15 bases aligning to TRBD2. CDR3 length: 18 residues. Germline CDR1 LGHDT, CDR2 YNNKEL (reference sequence). J gave up 3 bases and V 11 bases, and 14 bases lay outside the gene matches. The CDR3 bases are TGTGCCTGCTGTTCGACCGGGACTAGCGGGAGGAACTACAATGAGCAGTTCTTC. It is translated as CACCSTGTSGRNYNEQFF.

The chain joins TRBV20-1 to TRBJ2-1; 11 positions agree with TRBD2. Trimming at V came to 3 bases and at J to 5 bases, leaving 6 bases not matched to a gene. This CDR3 spans 15 amino acids. Germline values: CDR1 DFQATT, CDR2 SNEGSKA (reference sequence). The CDR3 loop is CSASGVAGGNNEQFF. In nucleotides, the CDR3 is TGCAGTGCTAGCGGCGTAGCGGGAGGGAACAATGAGCAGTTCTTC.